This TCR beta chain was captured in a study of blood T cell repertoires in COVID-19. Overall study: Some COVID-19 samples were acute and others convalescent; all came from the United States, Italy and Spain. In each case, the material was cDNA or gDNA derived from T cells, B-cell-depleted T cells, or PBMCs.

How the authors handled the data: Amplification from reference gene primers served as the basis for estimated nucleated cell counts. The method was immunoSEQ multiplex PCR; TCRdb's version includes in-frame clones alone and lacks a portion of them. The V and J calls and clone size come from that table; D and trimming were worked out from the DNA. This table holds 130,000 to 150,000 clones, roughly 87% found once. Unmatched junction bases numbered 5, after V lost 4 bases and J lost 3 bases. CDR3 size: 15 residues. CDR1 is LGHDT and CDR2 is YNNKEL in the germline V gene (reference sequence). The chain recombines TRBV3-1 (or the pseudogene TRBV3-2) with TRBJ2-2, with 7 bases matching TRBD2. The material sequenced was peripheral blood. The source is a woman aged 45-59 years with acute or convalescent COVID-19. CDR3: CASSLHRGDTGELFF. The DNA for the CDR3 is TGTGCCAGCAGCCTACACCGGGGGGACACCGGGGAGCTGTTTTTT.